This entry is about one T cell receptor (beta chain). This record comes from a study of Ad26.COV2.S vaccination and SARS-CoV-2 variants. V was pared by 3 bases and J by 2 bases, with 6 bases of the junction left unmatched. This CDR3 has 16 residues. Germline lookup yields CDR1 MGHRA and CDR2 YSYEKL. Treatment reported: roughly 19 received Ad26.COV2.S at low or high dose, single or two shots; about 5 received placebo; per-sample allocation not given. Sampling occurred on day 63 after the first vaccine or placebo injection. The repertoire was sequenced with immunoSEQ multiplex PCR; TCRdb's copy has only in-frame clones and lacks some. The table shows about 680,000 clones, with 89% occurring only once.

J is TRBJ2-1 and V is TRBV4-1; 8 nucleotides line up with TRBD2. The TCR originated in a person between 18 and 59 years old who received the Ad26.COV2.S COVID-19 vaccine or a placebo. The specimen comprised peripheral blood, sampled in a trial of Ad26.COV2.S vaccine versus placebo. CDR3 sequence reads: CASSHRGGLAYNEQFF. The CDR3 nucleotides are TGCGCCAGCAGCCATAGGGGGGGACTAGCCTACAATGAGCAGTTCTTC.